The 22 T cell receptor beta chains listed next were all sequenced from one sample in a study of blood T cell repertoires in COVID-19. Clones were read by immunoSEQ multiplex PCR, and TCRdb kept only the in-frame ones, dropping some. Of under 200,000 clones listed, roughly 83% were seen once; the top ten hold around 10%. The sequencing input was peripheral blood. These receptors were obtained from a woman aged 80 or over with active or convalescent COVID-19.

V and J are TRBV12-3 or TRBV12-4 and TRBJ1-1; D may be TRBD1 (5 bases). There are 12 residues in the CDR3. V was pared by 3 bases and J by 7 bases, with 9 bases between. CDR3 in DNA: TGTGCCAGCAGTTTGGCAGGGAATGAAGCTTTCTTT. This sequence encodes CASSLAGNEAFF.

CDR3 DNA sequence: TGTGCCAGCAGCTTAGGGTCCCAGAATTCACCCCTCCACTTT. It specifies CASSLGSQNSPLHF. This chain uses TRBV7-2 with TRBJ1-6, with D unclear. Trimming took 1 base from V and 7 from J, leaving 8 bases between them. The V gene's germline CDR1 is SGHTA and CDR2 FQGNSA. The CDR3 loop spans 14 amino acids.

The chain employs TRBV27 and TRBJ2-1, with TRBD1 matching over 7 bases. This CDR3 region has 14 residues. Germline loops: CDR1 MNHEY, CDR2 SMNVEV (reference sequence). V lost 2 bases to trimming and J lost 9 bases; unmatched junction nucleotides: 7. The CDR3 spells CASSLTPGGSEQFF. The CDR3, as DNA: TGTGCCAGCAGTTTAACCCCAGGGGGTAGTGAGCAGTTCTTC.

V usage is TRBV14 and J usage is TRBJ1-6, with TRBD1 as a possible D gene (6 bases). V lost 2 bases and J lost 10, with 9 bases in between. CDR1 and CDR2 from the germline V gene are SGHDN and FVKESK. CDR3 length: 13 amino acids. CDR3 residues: CASSQTGMSPLHF. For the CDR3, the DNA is TGTGCCAGCAGCCAAACAGGGATGTCACCCCTCCACTTT.

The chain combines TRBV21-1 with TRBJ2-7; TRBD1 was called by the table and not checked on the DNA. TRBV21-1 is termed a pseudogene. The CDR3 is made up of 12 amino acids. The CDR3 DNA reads TGTGCCAGCAGCAACAGGGGCCCCGAGCAGTACTTC. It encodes CASSNRGPEQYF.

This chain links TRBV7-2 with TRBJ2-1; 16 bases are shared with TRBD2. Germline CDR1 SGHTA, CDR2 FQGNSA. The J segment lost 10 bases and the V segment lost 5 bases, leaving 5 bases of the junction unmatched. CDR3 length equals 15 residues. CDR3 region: CASSLGTSGGAEQFF. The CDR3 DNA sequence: TGTGCCAGCAGCCTAGGGACTAGCGGGGGGGCGGAGCAGTTCTTC.

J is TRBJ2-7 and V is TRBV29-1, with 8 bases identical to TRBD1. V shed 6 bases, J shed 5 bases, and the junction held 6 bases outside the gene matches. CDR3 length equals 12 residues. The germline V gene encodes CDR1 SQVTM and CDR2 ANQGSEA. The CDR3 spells CSVDGQGNEQYF. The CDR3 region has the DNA TGCAGCGTGGACGGACAGGGTAACGAGCAGTACTTC.

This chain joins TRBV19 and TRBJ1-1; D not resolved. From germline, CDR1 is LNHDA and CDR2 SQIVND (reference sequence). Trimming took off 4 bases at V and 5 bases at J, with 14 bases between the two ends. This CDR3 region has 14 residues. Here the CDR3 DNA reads TGTGCCAGTAGTAAACCCCTCGACGGGACTGAAGCTTTCTTT. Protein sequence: CASSKPLDGTEAFF.

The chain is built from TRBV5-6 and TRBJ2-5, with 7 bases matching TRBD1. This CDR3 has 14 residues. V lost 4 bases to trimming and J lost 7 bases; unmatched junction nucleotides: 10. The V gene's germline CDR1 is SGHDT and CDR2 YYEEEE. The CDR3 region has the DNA TGTGCCAGCAGCATTCCGGGACAGAAGGGGACCCAGTACTTC. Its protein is CASSIPGQKGTQYF.

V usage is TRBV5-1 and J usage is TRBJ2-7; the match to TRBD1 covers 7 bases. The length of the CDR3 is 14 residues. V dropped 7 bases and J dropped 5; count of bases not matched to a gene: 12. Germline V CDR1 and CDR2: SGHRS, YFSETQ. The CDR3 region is CASGRGQALDEQYF. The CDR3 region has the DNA TGCGCCAGCGGCAGAGGACAGGCCTTAGACGAGCAGTACTTC. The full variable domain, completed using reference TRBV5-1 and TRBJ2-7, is KAGVTQTPRYLIKTRGQQVTLSCSPISGHRSVSWYQQTPGQGLQFLFEYFSETQRNKGNFPGRFSGRQFSNSRSEMNVSTLELGDSALYLCASGRGQALDEQYFGPGTRLTVT.

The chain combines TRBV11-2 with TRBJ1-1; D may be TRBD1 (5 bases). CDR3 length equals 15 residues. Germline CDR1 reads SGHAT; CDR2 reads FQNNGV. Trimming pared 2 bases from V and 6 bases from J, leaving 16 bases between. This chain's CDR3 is CASSLMGLLRPEAFF. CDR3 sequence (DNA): TGTGCCAGCAGCTTAATGGGGCTATTGAGGCCTGAAGCTTTCTTT.

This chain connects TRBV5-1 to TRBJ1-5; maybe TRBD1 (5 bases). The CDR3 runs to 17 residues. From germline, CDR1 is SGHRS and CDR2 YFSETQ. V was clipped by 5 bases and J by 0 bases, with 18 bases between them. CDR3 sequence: CASREGTSEISNQPQHF. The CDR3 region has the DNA TGCGCCAGCAGAGAAGGGACTTCCGAAATTAGCAATCAGCCCCAGCATTTT.

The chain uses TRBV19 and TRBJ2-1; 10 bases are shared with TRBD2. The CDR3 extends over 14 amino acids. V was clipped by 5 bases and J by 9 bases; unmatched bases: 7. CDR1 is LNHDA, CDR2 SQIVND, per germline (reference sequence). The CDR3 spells CASSGTSGDGEQFF. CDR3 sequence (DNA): TGTGCCAGTAGTGGAACTAGCGGGGACGGTGAGCAGTTCTTC.

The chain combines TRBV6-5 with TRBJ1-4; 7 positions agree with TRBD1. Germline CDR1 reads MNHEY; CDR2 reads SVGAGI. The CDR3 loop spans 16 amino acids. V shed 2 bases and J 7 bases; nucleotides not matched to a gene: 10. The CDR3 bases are TGTGCCAGCAGTTACAACCTAGGGGGCGGAGGTGAAAAACTGTTTTTT. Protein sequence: CASSYNLGGGGEKLFF.

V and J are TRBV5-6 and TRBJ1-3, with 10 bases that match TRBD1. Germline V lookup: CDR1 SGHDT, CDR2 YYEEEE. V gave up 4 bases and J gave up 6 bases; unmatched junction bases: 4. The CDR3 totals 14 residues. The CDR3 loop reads CASSTGQGVNTIYF. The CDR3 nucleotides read TGTGCCAGCAGCACCGGACAGGGGGTAAACACCATATATTTT.

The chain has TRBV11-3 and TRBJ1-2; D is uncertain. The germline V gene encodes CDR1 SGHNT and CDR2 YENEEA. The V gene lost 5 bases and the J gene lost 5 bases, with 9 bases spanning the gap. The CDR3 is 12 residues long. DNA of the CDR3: TGTGCCAGCAGCCCCGGGGAGTATGGCTACACCTTC. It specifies CASSPGEYGYTF.

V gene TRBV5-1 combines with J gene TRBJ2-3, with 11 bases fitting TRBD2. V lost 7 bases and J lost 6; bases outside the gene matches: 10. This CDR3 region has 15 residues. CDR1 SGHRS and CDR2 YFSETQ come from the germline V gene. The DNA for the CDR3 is TGCGCCAGCTCCTTAGCTAGCGGGGGGAGGGATACGCAGTATTTT. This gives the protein CASSLASGGRDTQYF.

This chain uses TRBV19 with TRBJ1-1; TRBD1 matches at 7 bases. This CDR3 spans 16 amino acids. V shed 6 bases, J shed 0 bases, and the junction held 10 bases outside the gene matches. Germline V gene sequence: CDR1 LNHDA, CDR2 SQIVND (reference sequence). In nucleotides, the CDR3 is TGTGCCAGTAGGCCGGGACAGCCGTTAATGAACACTGAAGCTTTCTTT. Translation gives CASRPGQPLMNTEAFF.

CDR3 bases: TGTGCCAGCACCCTGGGAGGGAATCAGCCCCAGCATTTT. It is translated as CASTLGGNQPQHF. The chain combines TRBV12-3 or TRBV12-4 with TRBJ1-5, with unresolved D. CDR3 length: 13 residues. Deletions cut 7 bases from V and 4 bases from J, with 11 bases between.

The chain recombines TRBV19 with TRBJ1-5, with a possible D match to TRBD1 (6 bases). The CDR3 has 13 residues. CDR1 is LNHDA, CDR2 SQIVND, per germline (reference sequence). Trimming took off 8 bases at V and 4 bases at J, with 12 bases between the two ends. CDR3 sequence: CASQDSLNQPQHF. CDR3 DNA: TGTGCCAGTCAGGACAGTCTAAATCAGCCCCAGCATTTT. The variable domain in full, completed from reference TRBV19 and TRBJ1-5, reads DGGITQSPKYLFRKEGQNVTLSCEQNLNHDAMYWYRQDPGQGLRLIYYSQIVNDFQKGDIAEGYSVSREKKESFPLTVTSAQKNPTAFYLCASQDSLNQPQHFGDGTRLSIL.

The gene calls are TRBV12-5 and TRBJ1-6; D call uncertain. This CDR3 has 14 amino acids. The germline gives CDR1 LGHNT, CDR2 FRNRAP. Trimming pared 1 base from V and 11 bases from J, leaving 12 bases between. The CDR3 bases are TGTGCTAGTGGTTTGGGAGGGAATGGGGCACCCCTCCACTTT. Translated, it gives CASGLGGNGAPLHF. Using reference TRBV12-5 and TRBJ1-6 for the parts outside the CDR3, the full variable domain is DARVTQTPRHKVTEMGQEVTMRCQPILGHNTVFWYRQTMMQGLELLAYFRNRAPLDDSGMPKDRFSAEMPDATLATLKIQPSEPRDSAVYFCASGLGGNGAPLHFGNGTRLTVT.

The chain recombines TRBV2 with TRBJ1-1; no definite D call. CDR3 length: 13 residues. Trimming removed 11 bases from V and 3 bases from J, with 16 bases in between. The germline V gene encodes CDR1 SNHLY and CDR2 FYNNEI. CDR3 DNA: TGTGCCGCCAACCCCCAGAGGGACACTGAAGCTTTCTTT. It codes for CAANPQRDTEAFF.